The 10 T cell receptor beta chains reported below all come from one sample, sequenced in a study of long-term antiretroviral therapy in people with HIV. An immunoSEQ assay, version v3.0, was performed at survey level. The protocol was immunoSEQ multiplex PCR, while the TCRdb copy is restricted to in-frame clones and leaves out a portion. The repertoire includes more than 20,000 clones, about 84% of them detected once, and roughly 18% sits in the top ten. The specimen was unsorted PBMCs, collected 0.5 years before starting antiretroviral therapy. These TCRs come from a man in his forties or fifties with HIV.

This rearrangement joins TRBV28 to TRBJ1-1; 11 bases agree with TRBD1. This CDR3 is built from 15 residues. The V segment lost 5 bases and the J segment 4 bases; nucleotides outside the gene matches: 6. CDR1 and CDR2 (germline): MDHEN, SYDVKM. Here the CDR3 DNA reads TGTGCCAGCAGTCCGTGGACAGGGGGCGGCACTGAAGCTTTCTTT. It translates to CASSPWTGGGTEAFF.

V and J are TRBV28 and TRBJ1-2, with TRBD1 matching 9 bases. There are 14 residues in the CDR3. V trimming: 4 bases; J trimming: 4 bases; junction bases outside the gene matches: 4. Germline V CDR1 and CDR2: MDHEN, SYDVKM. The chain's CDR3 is CASSSGQGGYGYTF. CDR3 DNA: TGTGCCAGCAGTTCGGGACAGGGCGGCTATGGCTACACCTTC.

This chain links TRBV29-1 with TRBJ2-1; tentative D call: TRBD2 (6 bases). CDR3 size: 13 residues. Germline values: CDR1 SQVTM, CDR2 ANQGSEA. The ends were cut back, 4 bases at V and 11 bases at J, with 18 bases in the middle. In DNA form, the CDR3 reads TGCAGCGTTGCAGAACCGGGACTCCCTAAGCAGTTCTTC. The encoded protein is CSVAEPGLPKQFF.

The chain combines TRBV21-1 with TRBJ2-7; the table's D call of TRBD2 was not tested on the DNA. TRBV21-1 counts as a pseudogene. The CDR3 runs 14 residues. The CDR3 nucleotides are TGTGCCAGCAGCACGTCTAGCGGGGGGTACGAGCAGTACTTC. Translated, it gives CASSTSSGGYEQYF.

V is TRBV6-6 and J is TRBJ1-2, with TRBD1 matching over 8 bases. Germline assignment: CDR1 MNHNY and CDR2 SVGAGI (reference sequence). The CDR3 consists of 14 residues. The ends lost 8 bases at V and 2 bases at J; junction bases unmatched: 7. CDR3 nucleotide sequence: TGTGCCAGCGGACCACAGGGGGGCAACTATGGCTACACCTTC. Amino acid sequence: CASGPQGGNYGYTF.

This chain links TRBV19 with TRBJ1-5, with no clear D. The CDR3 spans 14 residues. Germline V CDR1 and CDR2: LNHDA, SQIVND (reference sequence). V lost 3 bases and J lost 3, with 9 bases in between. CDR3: CASSMSGNNQPQHF. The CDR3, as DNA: TGTGCCAGTAGTATGTCGGGGAACAATCAGCCCCAGCATTTT.

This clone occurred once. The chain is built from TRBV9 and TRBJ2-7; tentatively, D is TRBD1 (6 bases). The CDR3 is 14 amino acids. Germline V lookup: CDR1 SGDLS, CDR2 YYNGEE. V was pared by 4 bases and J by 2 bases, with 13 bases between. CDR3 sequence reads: CASSLRTDTYEQYF. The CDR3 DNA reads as TGTGCCAGCAGCTTACGGACAGATACCTACGAGCAGTACTTC.

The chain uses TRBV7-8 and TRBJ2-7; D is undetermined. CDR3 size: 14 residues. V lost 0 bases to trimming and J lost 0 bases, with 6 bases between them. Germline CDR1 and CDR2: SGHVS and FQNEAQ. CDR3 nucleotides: TGTGCCAGCAGCTTAGCGACCCGCTCCTACGAGCAGTACTTC. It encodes CASSLATRSYEQYF.

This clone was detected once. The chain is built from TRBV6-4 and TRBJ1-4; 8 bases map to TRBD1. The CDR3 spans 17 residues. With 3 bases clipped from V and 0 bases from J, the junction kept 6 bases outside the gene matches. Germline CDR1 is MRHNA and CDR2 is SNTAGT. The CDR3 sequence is CASSETGVATTNEKLFF. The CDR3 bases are TGTGCCAGCAGTGAGACAGGGGTCGCGACAACTAATGAAAAACTGTTTTTT.

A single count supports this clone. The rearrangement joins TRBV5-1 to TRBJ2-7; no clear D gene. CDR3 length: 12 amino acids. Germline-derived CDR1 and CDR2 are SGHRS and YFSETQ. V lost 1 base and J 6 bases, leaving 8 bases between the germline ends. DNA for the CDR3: TGCGCCAGCAGCTTGACCACCAGCGAGCAGTACTTC. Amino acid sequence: CASSLTTSEQYF.